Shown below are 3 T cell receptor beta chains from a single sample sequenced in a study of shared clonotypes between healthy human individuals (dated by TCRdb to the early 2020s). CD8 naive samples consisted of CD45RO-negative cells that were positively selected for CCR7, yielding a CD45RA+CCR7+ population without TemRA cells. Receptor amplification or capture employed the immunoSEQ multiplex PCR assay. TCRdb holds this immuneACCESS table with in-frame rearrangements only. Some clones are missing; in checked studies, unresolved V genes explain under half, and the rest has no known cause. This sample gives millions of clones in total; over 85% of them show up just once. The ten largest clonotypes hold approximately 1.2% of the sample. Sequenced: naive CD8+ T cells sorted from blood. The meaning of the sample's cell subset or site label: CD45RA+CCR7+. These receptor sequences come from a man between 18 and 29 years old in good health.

The CDR3 sequence is CASRLGHLYQETQYF. The CDR3 DNA reads TGTGCAAGTCGCTTGGGACACCTGTACCAAGAGACCCAGTACTTC. The chain uses TRBV12-2 and TRBJ2-5; the listed D gene, TRBD1, was not tested against the DNA. TRBV12-2 counts as a pseudogene. The CDR3 consists of 15 residues.

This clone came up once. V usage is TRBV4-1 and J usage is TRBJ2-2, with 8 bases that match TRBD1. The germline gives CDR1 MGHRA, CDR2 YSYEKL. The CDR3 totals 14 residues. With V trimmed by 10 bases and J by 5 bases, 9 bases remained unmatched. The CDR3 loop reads CATSGQELTGELFF. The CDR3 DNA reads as TGCGCCACCTCGGGACAGGAGTTAACCGGGGAGCTGTTTTTT.

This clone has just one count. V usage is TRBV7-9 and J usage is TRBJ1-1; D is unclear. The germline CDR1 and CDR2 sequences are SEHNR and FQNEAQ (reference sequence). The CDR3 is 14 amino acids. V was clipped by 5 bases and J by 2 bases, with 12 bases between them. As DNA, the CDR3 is TGTGCCAGCAGCCCGCCGGAGGGAAACACTGAAGCTTTCTTT. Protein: CASSPPEGNTEAFF.